Below are 13 T cell receptor beta chains sequenced from a single sample in a study of blood T cells in healthy people across ages. Sample-barcoded 5' priming and a J-beta primer mix drove a second PCR of 7 to 11 cycles. TCRdb itself ran the 5' RACE reads through MiXCR, one entry per CDR3 protein. The sample holds about 690,000 distinct CDR3 sequences, approximately 40% seen once. Input material: blood. The receptors come from an elderly man in good health.

This clonotype was observed at least ten times. V usage is TRBV6-2 or TRBV6-3 and J usage is TRBJ2-7; tentative D call: TRBD1 (5 bases). V lost 5 bases and J lost 6, with 20 bases in between. Per germline, CDR1 MNHEY and CDR2 SVGEGT. CDR3 size: 15 residues. CDR3 in amino acids: CASSVSAGRIGEQYF. In nucleotides, the CDR3 is TGTGCCAGCAGTGTAAGTGCAGGGCGAATTGGCGAGCAGTACTTC.

Comments on this clonotype: Germline is not matched at one junction end, which may reflect a read error. This rearrangement joins TRBV6-2 or TRBV6-3 to TRBJ2-5; D is possibly TRBD1 (6 bases). From germline, CDR1 is MNHEY and CDR2 SVGEGT. The length of the CDR3 is 14 residues. In nucleotides, the CDR3 is TGTGCCAACAGTGAGAGACAGGTTGAAGAGACCCAGTACTTC. This translates into CANSERQVEETQYF.

The table lists this clonotype with a few counts. One end of the junction is discordant with germline, which a read error may explain. Here the CDR3 DNA reads TGTGCCAGCAGACAGGTAGTTCGACCGAAACTGGCCTACGAGCGGTACTTC. Translated: CASRQVVRPKLAYERYF. The genes are TRBV6-6 and TRBJ2-7; weak D call: TRBD1 (5 bases). Germline CDR1 reads MNHNY; CDR2 reads SVGAGI (reference sequence). This CDR3 has 17 residues.

The V gene is TRBV6-5, the J gene TRBJ1-4; 8 nucleotides agree with TRBD1. Germline CDR1 and CDR2: MNHEY and SVGAGI. The CDR3 contains 15 residues. V lost 6 bases, J lost 5 bases, and 8 bases stayed unmatched. The CDR3 DNA follows: TGTGCCAGCAGGAGAACCGACAGGGGCAATGAAAAACTGTTTTTT. It yields the protein CASRRTDRGNEKLFF.

The chain links TRBV20-1 to TRBJ1-6, with 8 nucleotides matching TRBD1. V was clipped by 0 bases and J by 2 bases; unmatched bases: 3. Germline values: CDR1 DFQATT, CDR2 SNEGSKA (reference sequence). CDR3 length: 16 residues. The CDR3: CSARDLQGAYNSPLHF. As DNA, the CDR3 is TGCAGTGCTAGAGATCTACAGGGGGCCTATAATTCACCCCTCCACTTT.

The rearrangement uses TRBV6-2 or TRBV6-3 and TRBJ2-3, with 14 nucleotides matching TRBD2. The V gene end was trimmed by 4 bases and the J gene end by 7 bases; junction bases not matched to a gene: 10. Per the germline V gene, CDR1 is MNHEY and CDR2 is SVGEGT. The CDR3 is 17 residues long. The CDR3 DNA reads as TGTGCCAGCAGTTCGGGGACTAGCGGGAGATTGTCAAATACGCAGTATTTT. This gives the protein CASSSGTSGRLSNTQYF.

The V call is TRBV19, the J call TRBJ2-7; 8 bases map to TRBD1. Germline CDR1 is LNHDA and CDR2 is SQIVND (reference sequence). The CDR3 loop spans 17 amino acids. V was pared by 6 bases and J by 6 bases, with 19 bases of the junction left unmatched. The DNA of the CDR3 is TGTGCCAGTAGCCCTGGACAGGGCGGACCTACAGCGGCCGAGCAGTACTTC. Translated: CASSPGQGGPTAAEQYF.

This clonotype was picked up a small number of times. This chain links TRBV27 with TRBJ2-7; 7 nucleotides align to TRBD1. CDR3 size: 15 residues. Trimming cost V 6 bases and J 2 bases; bases outside gene matches: 10. CDR1 and CDR2 from the germline V gene are MNHEY and SMNVEV (reference sequence). The CDR3 DNA sequence: TGTGCCAGCAGGCCCAACCCGGGACAGCCCTACGAGCAGTACTTC. As protein: CASRPNPGQPYEQYF.

There are many counts of this clonotype. The gene calls are TRBV29-1 and TRBJ2-1; perhaps TRBD1 as D (5 bases). This CDR3 has 14 amino acids. CDR1 is SQVTM, CDR2 ANQGSEA, per germline. V was clipped by 4 bases and J by 4 bases, with 14 bases between them. CDR3: CSVADSPPYNEQFF. The CDR3 DNA sequence: TGCAGCGTTGCAGACAGCCCCCCGTACAATGAGCAGTTCTTC.

This clonotype was picked up a small number of times. The chain uses TRBV20-1 and TRBJ1-1; possibly TRBD1 for D (5 bases). The germline V gene encodes CDR1 DFQATT and CDR2 SNEGSKA (reference sequence). V was pared by 1 base and J by 6 bases, with 15 bases between. The CDR3 is 14 residues long. The CDR3 bases are TGCAGTGCTAGAGGGGGACCCGGGGTTTCTGAAGCTTTCTTT. It yields the protein CSARGGPGVSEAFF.

This clonotype showed up just a few times. The chain recombines TRBV7-2 with TRBJ2-5; no clear D gene. V lost 10 bases, J lost 1 base, and 13 bases lay in between. This CDR3 region has 13 residues. Germline CDR1 SGHTA, CDR2 FQGNSA. CDR3: CAIGNPSQETQYF. The CDR3, as DNA: TGTGCCATAGGTAACCCTAGCCAAGAGACCCAGTACTTC.

In this sample, this clonotype turned up a few times. V gene TRBV5-1 combines with J gene TRBJ1-6; D remains ambiguous. Trimming left V 5 bases short and J 7 bases short, with 10 bases between. Germline values: CDR1 SGHRS, CDR2 YFSETQ. This CDR3 contains 13 residues. CDR3 residues: CASSPEGNSPLHF. DNA for the CDR3: TGCGCCAGCAGTCCGGAGGGAAATTCACCCCTCCACTTT.

This clonotype appeared a few times. This chain links TRBV10-3 with TRBJ2-4; 10 bases agree with TRBD2. In germline, CDR1 is ENHRY, CDR2 SYGVKD. There are 19 residues in the CDR3. Trimming at V came to 0 bases and at J to 1 base, leaving 9 bases not matched to a gene. The CDR3 nucleotides are TGTGCCATCAGTGAGTCTGCTAGCGGGAGTGGTCGGGCCAAAAACATTCAGTACTTC. Translation gives CAISESASGSGRAKNIQYF.